One and the same sample provided the 25 T cell receptor beta chains below, sequenced in a study of blood T cell repertoires in COVID-19. Generated by immunoSEQ multiplex PCR, the TCRdb table keeps only in-frame clones and is missing some. This repertoire shows some 130,000 clones, just over 85% found once; its top ten account for 4.3%. Sequences were obtained from PBMCs or T cells enriched from blood (not recorded which). The receptors come from a man between 50 and 59 years old who had recovered from COVID-19.

The chain combines TRBV11-2 with TRBJ2-7; a weak D match, TRBD2 (5 bases). The ends were cut back, 4 bases at V and 5 bases at J, with 9 bases in the middle. There are 12 residues in the CDR3. Germline assignment: CDR1 SGHAT and CDR2 FQNNGV. The CDR3 reads CASSSQRNEQYF. The CDR3 DNA sequence: TGTGCCAGCAGCTCCCAGCGGAACGAGCAGTACTTC.

This chain joins TRBV7-2 and TRBJ2-7; the D is unclear. The ends were cut back, 5 bases at V and 2 bases at J, with 10 bases in the middle. CDR1 SGHTA and CDR2 FQGNSA come from the germline V gene. This CDR3 has 13 amino acids. CDR3 nucleotide sequence: TGTGCCAGCAGCCGATTGCGGACCTACGAGCAGTACGTC. Encoded protein: CASSRLRTYEQYV.

This sequence joins TRBV7-2 and TRBJ2-1, with TRBD1 as a possible D gene (5 bases). Germline loops: CDR1 SGHTA, CDR2 FQGNSA. Deletions cut 7 bases from V and 1 base from J, with 14 bases between. The CDR3 spans 15 residues. The CDR3 DNA reads TGTGCCAGCAACCCCCAGGGTTGGTCCTACAATGAGCAGTTCTTC. Translated: CASNPQGWSYNEQFF.

The chain uses TRBV4-1 and TRBJ1-5, with 10 bases lining up with TRBD1. Per germline, CDR1 MGHRA and CDR2 YSYEKL. Germline trimming cut 4 bases from V and 3 bases from J; bases unmatched to any gene: 3. This CDR3 has 15 residues. Here the CDR3 DNA reads TGCGCCAGCAGCCTCGGGACAGGGGACAATCAGCCCCAGCATTTT. It is translated as CASSLGTGDNQPQHF.

V is TRBV29-1 and J is TRBJ1-1; D possibly corresponds to TRBD1 (5 bases). CDR3 size: 13 residues. V shed 4 bases and J shed 6 bases, with 15 bases lying between them. Germline assignment: CDR1 SQVTM and CDR2 ANQGSEA. The CDR3 DNA reads TGCAGCGTTGCCCAGGGTAGGAGCGCTGAAGCTTTCTTT. Translating it yields CSVAQGRSAEAFF.

The chain uses TRBV7-2 and TRBJ2-3; D may be TRBD1 (5 bases). V was pared by 1 base and J by 2 bases, with 13 bases between. CDR3 length equals 16 residues. From germline, CDR1 is SGHTA and CDR2 FQGNSA. The CDR3 bases are TGTGCCAGCAGCTTAGGGTCCGGACACAACACAGATACGCAGTATTTT. This gives the protein CASSLGSGHNTDTQYF.

V and J are TRBV19 and TRBJ2-7; 8 bases align to TRBD1. The CDR3 runs to 15 residues. Germline CDR1 is LNHDA and CDR2 is SQIVND (reference sequence). The ends lost 3 bases at V and 4 bases at J; junction bases unmatched: 8. The CDR3 spells CASSIAAGGIYEQYF. The CDR3 DNA reads TGTGCCAGTAGTATCGCGGCAGGGGGCATTTACGAGCAGTACTTC.

The table lists this clone with a count of one. The chain has TRBV5-3 and TRBJ1-1; 10 nucleotides agree with TRBD1. TRBV5-3 falls under the ORF class, with uncertain function. This CDR3 has 17 amino acids. The J segment lost 4 bases and the V segment lost 2 bases, leaving 11 bases of the junction unmatched. The CDR3 loop reads CARSLSRDRGLFTEAFF. The CDR3 DNA is TGTGCCAGAAGCTTATCCCGGGACAGGGGTTTGTTCACTGAAGCTTTCTTT.

This clone was observed a few times. This chain's CDR3 is CASSHWTSGSKGTDTQYF. The CDR3 nucleotides are TGTGCCAGCAGCCACTGGACTAGCGGGTCCAAGGGCACAGATACGCAGTATTTT. The rearrangement uses TRBV3-1 (or the pseudogene TRBV3-2) and TRBJ2-3, with 11 nucleotides matching TRBD2. J lost 1 base, V lost 3 bases, and 9 bases had no gene match. In germline, CDR1 is LGHDT, CDR2 YNNKEL (reference sequence). The CDR3 runs 18 residues.

This chain connects TRBV5-1 to TRBJ2-1; unclear D gene. This CDR3 has 14 amino acids. Trimming pared 1 base from V and 7 bases from J, leaving 12 bases between. Germline-derived CDR1 and CDR2 are SGHRS and YFSETQ. CDR3 in DNA: TGCGCCAGCAGCTTGAGTGTATCCGGGAATGAGCAGTTCTTC. This gives the protein CASSLSVSGNEQFF.

The CDR3 here is CATSDSWTDYGYTF. CDR3 coding DNA: TGTGCCACCAGTGATAGTTGGACAGACTATGGCTACACCTTC. V gene TRBV24-1 combines with J gene TRBJ1-2; a weak D match, TRBD1 (6 bases). Germline CDR1 is KGHDR and CDR2 is SFDVKD. This CDR3 spans 14 amino acids. V was shortened by 3 bases and J by 3 bases, with 10 bases between the two germline ends.

V and J are TRBV5-8 and TRBJ1-5; D is perhaps TRBD1 (6 bases). This CDR3 region has 15 residues. In germline, CDR1 is SGHTS, CDR2 YDEGEE. Trimming took 0 bases from V and 4 from J, leaving 11 bases between them. Here the CDR3 reads CASSLGWTENQPQHF. Written as DNA, the CDR3 is TGTGCCAGCAGCTTGGGGTGGACAGAGAATCAGCCCCAGCATTTT.

The CDR3 coding sequence is TGTGCCAGCCAGCGGGCAGGTGATAGCAATCAGCCCCAGCATTTT. Residues: CASQRAGDSNQPQHF. The chain uses TRBV6-5 and TRBJ1-5; D call uncertain. The length of the CDR3 is 15 residues. CDR1 and CDR2 (germline): MNHEY, SVGAGI. V was clipped by 8 bases and J by 0 bases, with 14 bases between them.

The gene calls are TRBV13 and TRBJ1-6, with 7 bases that match TRBD1. Trimming at V came to 3 bases and at J to 7 bases, leaving 9 bases not matched to a gene. Per the germline V gene, CDR1 is PRHDT and CDR2 is FYEKMQ (reference sequence). The CDR3 is made up of 16 amino acids. CDR3 bases: TGTGCCAGCAGCTTGGAAGGGGGCGCTCCCAATTCACCCCTCCACTTT. This encodes CASSLEGGAPNSPLHF.

A single count supports this clone. This chain uses TRBV28 with TRBJ2-1, with D possibly being TRBD2 (6 bases). V was pared by 6 bases and J by 12 bases, with 15 bases between. This CDR3 contains 12 residues. Germline CDR1 reads MDHEN; CDR2 reads SYDVKM. The CDR3 nucleotides are TGTGCCAGCAGCTCCCGGCGGGGAGGGCAGTTCTTC. Protein sequence: CASSSRRGGQFF. Filled out from reference TRBV28 and TRBJ2-1, the complete variable domain reads DVKVTQSSRYLVKRTGEKVFLECVQDMDHENMFWYRQDPGLGLRLIYFSYDVKMKEKGDIPEGYSVSREKKERFSLILESASTNQTSMYLCASSSRRGGQFFGPGTRLTVL.

The chain joins TRBV7-2 to TRBJ2-1, with TRBD2 matching over 10 bases. The CDR3 extends over 16 amino acids. V lost 5 bases to trimming and J lost 2 bases; unmatched junction nucleotides: 6. Germline values: CDR1 SGHTA, CDR2 FQGNSA. This chain's CDR3 is CASSQIAGGPYNEQFF. The CDR3 nucleotides are TGTGCCAGCAGCCAAATAGCGGGAGGACCCTACAATGAGCAGTTCTTC.

This chain links TRBV27 with TRBJ2-3; 7 positions agree with TRBD1. After removal of 6 bases from V and 9 bases from J, the junction contained 9 bases not matched to a gene. Germline V gives CDR1 MNHEY, CDR2 SMNVEV (reference sequence). The CDR3 has 13 residues. The CDR3 sequence is CASRPQGPTTQYF. DNA for the CDR3: TGTGCCAGCAGGCCACAGGGGCCAACGACGCAGTATTTT.

The gene calls are TRBV3-1 (or the pseudogene TRBV3-2) and TRBJ2-4, with 10 bases lining up with TRBD2. This CDR3 has 16 amino acids. Germline CDR1 LGHDT, CDR2 YNNKEL (reference sequence). Germline trimming cut 2 bases from V and 2 bases from J; bases unmatched to any gene: 3. This chain's CDR3 is CASSQNSGRTKNIQYF. In DNA form, the CDR3 reads TGTGCCAGCAGCCAAAATAGCGGGAGGACCAAAAACATTCAGTACTTC.

This clone was detected only once. The chain uses TRBV19 and TRBJ1-6; 9 bases are a match to TRBD1. The CDR3 is made up of 14 amino acids. Germline CDR1 is LNHDA and CDR2 is SQIVND (reference sequence). The ends lost 10 bases at V and 7 bases at J; junction bases unmatched: 8. The DNA of the CDR3 is TGTGCCACCGTCGACAGGGGGAAGAATTCACCCCTCCACTTT. Its protein product is CATVDRGKNSPLHF.

This clone was recorded a few times. The V call is TRBV5-4, the J call TRBJ1-1; D is ambiguous. V dropped 2 bases and J dropped 1 base, with 15 bases sitting between them. Germline lookup yields CDR1 SGHNT and CDR2 YYREEE (reference sequence). CDR3 length equals 16 residues. The CDR3 loop reads CASSFPRGRGNTEAFF. CDR3 sequence (DNA): TGTGCCAGCAGCTTCCCCCGAGGACGGGGGAACACTGAAGCTTTCTTT.

This chain links TRBV7-2 with TRBJ2-2; 10 bases align to TRBD1. Germline assignment: CDR1 SGHTA and CDR2 FQGNSA. This CDR3 comprises 15 residues. The J segment lost 5 bases and the V segment lost 4 bases, leaving 4 bases of the junction unmatched. CDR3 residues: CASSSGQGETGELFF. In DNA, the CDR3 is TGTGCCAGCAGCTCAGGACAGGGGGAAACCGGGGAGCTGTTTTTT.

The chain has TRBV18 and TRBJ1-3; a weak D match, TRBD1 (6 bases). This CDR3 is built from 16 residues. Germline CDR1 KGHSH, CDR2 LQKENI. The V end was cut by 1 base, the J end by 4 bases, with 14 bases between. CDR3 region: CASSPRGGATGNTIYF. Written as DNA, the CDR3 is TGTGCCAGCTCACCACGCGGGGGCGCAACGGGAAACACCATATATTTT. Variable domain in full (rest from reference TRBV18 and TRBJ1-3): NAGVMQNPRHLVRRRGQEARLRCSPMKGHSHVYWYRQLPEEGLKFMVYLQKENIIDESGMPKERFSAEFPKEGPSILRIQQVVRGDSAAYFCASSPRGGATGNTIYFGEGSWLTVV.

The rearrangement uses TRBV28 and TRBJ1-6; 10 bases align to TRBD1. CDR3 size: 15 residues. The ends lost 5 bases at V and 8 bases at J; junction bases unmatched: 6. Germline CDR1 is MDHEN and CDR2 is SYDVKM. The CDR3, as DNA: TGTGCCAGCAGTCCCGGGGACAGGGGCGATTCACCCCTCCACTTT. Residues: CASSPGDRGDSPLHF. Drawing the rest from reference TRBV28 and TRBJ1-6, the complete variable domain is DVKVTQSSRYLVKRTGEKVFLECVQDMDHENMFWYRQDPGLGLRLIYFSYDVKMKEKGDIPEGYSVSREKKERFSLILESASTNQTSMYLCASSPGDRGDSPLHFGNGTRLTVT.

The gene calls are TRBV7-6 and TRBJ1-1; the D gene is possibly TRBD1 (5 bases). The V end lost 0 bases, the J end lost 0 bases, and 14 bases lay between the germline ends. The CDR3 sequence is 17 residues long. Germline values: CDR1 SGHVS, CDR2 FNYEAQ. CDR3 nucleotides: TGTGCCAGCAGCTTAGCACAGGTAGGACCCATGAACACTGAAGCTTTCTTT. Translation gives CASSLAQVGPMNTEAFF.

The chain uses TRBV6-2 or TRBV6-3 and TRBJ1-1; D might be TRBD1 (6 bases). This CDR3 spans 15 amino acids. V shed 4 bases and J shed 4 bases, with 16 bases lying between them. The germline V gene has CDR1 MNHEY and CDR2 SVGEGT. The CDR3 DNA follows: TGTGCCAGCAGTTTCACCCTACAGGGTGTCACTGAAGCTTTCTTT. This codes for CASSFTLQGVTEAFF.